This T cell receptor beta chain was captured in a study of blood T cell dynamics during melanoma immunotherapy. Whole-study context: First-line therapy was either pembrolizumab or nivolumab with ipilimumab for metastatic melanoma. Study results and limitations: It remained unknown if the driving T cell clones were melanoma-specific.

TCRdb's copy holds only in-frame clones and misses some; the assay was immunoSEQ multiplex PCR. In the table there are about 7,200 clones, around 82% of which are singletons. The germline V gene has CDR1 MDHEN and CDR2 SYDVKM. This CDR3 contains 12 residues. Trimming pared 3 bases from V and 4 bases from J, leaving 7 bases between. The time point: pre-treatment baseline. This clone was seen only a few times. Its specificity is not known. The sequencing used blood, collected from a patient treated with checkpoint blockade. This clonotype was obtained from a human donor with melanoma. The V and J genes are TRBV28 and TRBJ2-7, with no clear D. CDR3 protein: CASSFQLYEQYF. The CDR3 DNA reads as TGTGCCAGCAGTTTCCAGTTATACGAGCAGTACTTC.